These 32 T cell receptor beta chains were all obtained from the same sample, sequenced in a study of cytomegalovirus exposure and HLA in healthy donors. Use of 60 Vbeta and 13 Jbeta primers characterized the PCR. TCRdb's copy holds only in-frame clones and misses some; the assay was immunoSEQ multiplex PCR. The profile shows about 140,000 clones, approximately 79% of them singletons. Sequenced input: PBMCs. The receptors derive from a man aged 18 to 30 in good health and CMV-seronegative.

The chain recombines TRBV27 with TRBJ2-2; D unresolved. Germline V gene lookup returns CDR1 MNHEY and CDR2 SMNVEV (reference sequence). Trimming removed 5 bases from V and 5 bases from J, with 18 bases in between. The CDR3 sequence is 16 residues long. Written as DNA, the CDR3 is TGTGCCAGCAGTCCAACTCTAGGTGGCGGAACCGGGGAGCTGTTTTTT. Amino acid sequence: CASSPTLGGGTGELFF.

The rearrangement joins TRBV4-2 to TRBJ2-2; possibly TRBD1 for D (5 bases). Germline CDR1 and CDR2: LGHNA and YNFKEQ. V shed 0 bases and J shed 8 bases, with 16 bases lying between them. The CDR3 is 16 residues long. CDR3 nucleotide sequence: TGTGCCAGCAGCCAAGAGCGGCACAGGCAAGGGGGGGAGCTGTTTTTT. This sequence encodes CASSQERHRQGGELFF.

This clone was counted between two and nine times. V gene TRBV28 combines with J gene TRBJ2-7, with 8 bases identical to TRBD1. Germline V gene sequence: CDR1 MDHEN, CDR2 SYDVKM. The J segment lost 3 bases and the V segment lost 5 bases, leaving 9 bases of the junction unmatched. The CDR3 contains 15 residues. The CDR3 bases are TGTGCCAGCAGTGGCGCAGGGGGCGGTCGCTACGAGCAGTACTTC. Protein product: CASSGAGGGRYEQYF.

V gene TRBV5-1 combines with J gene TRBJ1-4; possibly TRBD1 for D (5 bases). CDR1 and CDR2 (germline): SGHRS, YFSETQ. This CDR3 has 15 amino acids. Trimming cost V 0 bases and J 5 bases, with 11 bases left between them. The CDR3 DNA sequence: TGCGCCAGCAGCTTGGCCGGGGGTTGGAATGAAAAACTGTTTTTT. It encodes CASSLAGGWNEKLFF. The variable domain in full, with the rest retrieved from reference TRBV5-1 and TRBJ1-4, is KAGVTQTPRYLIKTRGQQVTLSCSPISGHRSVSWYQQTPGQGLQFLFEYFSETQRNKGNFPGRFSGRQFSNSRSEMNVSTLELGDSALYLCASSLAGGWNEKLFFGSGTQLSVL.

J is TRBJ2-7 and V is TRBV27, with 7 bases matching TRBD1. Germline V CDR1 and CDR2: MNHEY, SMNVEV (reference sequence). The length of the CDR3 is 16 residues. Unmatched junction bases numbered 9, after V lost 4 bases and J lost 0 bases. CDR3 sequence reads: CASSYGPGQYSYEQYF. For the CDR3, the DNA is TGTGCCAGCAGTTATGGGCCGGGACAGTACTCCTACGAGCAGTACTTC.

V is TRBV7-2 and J is TRBJ2-7, with 7 bases that match TRBD2. J gave up 0 bases and V 5 bases, and 4 bases lay outside the gene matches. The CDR3 spans 14 residues. CDR1 is SGHTA and CDR2 is FQGNSA in the germline V gene. The chain's CDR3 is CASSPTSDSYEQYF. CDR3 in DNA: TGTGCCAGCAGCCCTACTAGCGACTCCTACGAGCAGTACTTC.

In the case of this clone: Compared with germline, one end of the junction differs, possibly owing to a read error. This sequence joins TRBV6-4 and TRBJ2-2, with 10 bases lining up with TRBD1. There are 15 residues in the CDR3. Per germline, CDR1 MRHNA and CDR2 SNTAGT. In DNA form, the CDR3 reads TGTGCCAGCAGTGCCGGGACAGGGGCAACCGGGGGGCTGTTTTTT. Its protein is CASSAGTGATGGLFF.

The chain links TRBV5-6 to TRBJ1-2; 7 nucleotides line up with TRBD1. This CDR3 spans 17 amino acids. V lost 2 bases, J lost 0 bases, and 10 bases stayed unmatched. Germline V CDR1 and CDR2: SGHDT, YYEEEE. The CDR3 DNA follows: TGTGCCAGCAGCTTCGGGACAGCCAGACTGTCTAACTATGGCTACACCTTC. Translated, it gives CASSFGTARLSNYGYTF.

The DNA of the CDR3 is TGTGCCTGGAGTACAGGATGGGGTGGCTACACCTTC. It translates to CAWSTGWGGYTF. V is TRBV30 and J is TRBJ1-2, with D possibly matching TRBD1 (5 bases). V dropped 2 bases and J dropped 7 bases, with 11 bases sitting between them. The CDR3 has 12 amino acids. The germline V gene encodes CDR1 GTSNPN and CDR2 SVGIG (reference sequence).

J is TRBJ1-2 and V is TRBV20-1, with D possibly TRBD1 on 5 matching bases. The V end was cut by 6 bases, the J end by 6 bases, with 11 bases between. The germline V gene has CDR1 DFQATT and CDR2 SNEGSKA (reference sequence). The CDR3 is made up of 11 amino acids. The CDR3 here is CSATSGNGYTF. The CDR3 DNA reads as TGCAGTGCGACTTCAGGGAATGGCTACACCTTC.

The chain combines TRBV6-4 with TRBJ2-1, with 9 bases aligning to TRBD2. Germline CDR1 is MRHNA and CDR2 is SNTAGT. V lost 2 bases, J lost 7 bases, and 3 bases stayed unmatched. This CDR3 contains 14 residues. CDR3 DNA sequence: TGTGCCAGCAGTGACCTCAGCGGGGGGAATGAGCAGTTCTTC. As protein: CASSDLSGGNEQFF.

This chain uses TRBV29-1 with TRBJ1-2; TRBD1 matches 9 bases. Per the germline V gene, CDR1 is SQVTM and CDR2 is ANQGSEA. With 8 bases clipped from V and 2 bases from J, the junction kept 6 bases outside the gene matches. This CDR3 contains 13 residues. CDR3 bases: TGCAGCATTTGGGACAGGGAGAACTATGGCTACACCTTC. Translation gives CSIWDRENYGYTF.

The chain is built from TRBV13 and TRBJ2-7; tentatively, D is TRBD2 (5 bases). The V and J ends lost 1 base and 2 bases respectively, with 6 bases between them. CDR1 and CDR2 from the germline V gene are PRHDT and FYEKMQ (reference sequence). This CDR3 is 13 amino acids long. The CDR3 is CASSLVATYEQYF. CDR3 coding DNA: TGTGCCAGCAGCTTAGTAGCGACCTACGAGCAGTACTTC.

This chain links TRBV18 with TRBJ1-2, with D possibly matching TRBD1 (5 bases). Germline V gives CDR1 KGHSH, CDR2 LQKENI. V gave up 2 bases and J gave up 6 bases, with 16 bases separating them. CDR3 length: 15 residues. Here the CDR3 DNA reads TGTGCCAGCTCACCAGACAGCCTTCGCCAGGATGGCTACACCTTC. This sequence encodes CASSPDSLRQDGYTF.

This chain links TRBV7-2 with TRBJ1-2, with D possibly TRBD1 on 5 matching bases. From germline, CDR1 is SGHTA and CDR2 FQGNSA. CDR3 length: 17 residues. Trimming left V 5 bases short and J 1 base short, with 20 bases between. Here the CDR3 DNA reads TGTGCCAGCAGCCCCCCTGGGGTCAGGGTCGATAACTATGGCTACACCTTC. This sequence encodes CASSPPGVRVDNYGYTF.

This clone was found a few times. The V and J genes are TRBV6-5 and TRBJ2-7, with 8 bases matching TRBD2. CDR1 MNHEY and CDR2 SVGAGI come from the germline V gene. This CDR3 is built from 13 residues. J was trimmed by 11 bases and V by 10 bases; bases with no gene match: 16. CDR3: CATVPDSGGKKYF. As DNA, the CDR3 is TGTGCCACCGTACCGGACTCGGGGGGGAAGAAGTACTTC.

This rearrangement joins TRBV5-5 to TRBJ1-1, with D possibly being TRBD1 (5 bases). Germline V gives CDR1 SGHKS, CDR2 YYEKEE (reference sequence). The CDR3 is made up of 16 amino acids. Trimming removed 2 bases at V and 2 bases at J, with 16 bases between. The CDR3 DNA follows: TGTGCCAGCAGCTTAGGGCAGGCGGGGCGAAACACTGAAGCTTTCTTT. Translated: CASSLGQAGRNTEAFF.

This clone was seen a single time. This rearrangement joins TRBV18 to TRBJ1-5; D remains unclear. Between the trimmed V and J ends, which lost 0 bases and 8 bases, there was a span of 11 bases. The CDR3 covers 14 residues. Per the germline V gene, CDR1 is KGHSH and CDR2 is LQKENI. The DNA for the CDR3 is TGTGCCAGCTCACCACCTGGAGGTAATGAGCCCCAGCATTTT. The encoded protein is CASSPPGGNEPQHF.

This chain joins TRBV6-5 and TRBJ1-2; the D gene is possibly TRBD1 (5 bases). The CDR3 totals 13 residues. The V gene's germline CDR1 is MNHEY and CDR2 SVGAGI. V gave up 0 bases and J gave up 8 bases, with 10 bases separating them. DNA for the CDR3: TGTGCCAGCAGTTACTCGGCAGGGAGGGGCTACACCTTC. It yields the protein CASSYSAGRGYTF.

This clone was counted between two and nine times. The chain uses TRBV7-2 and TRBJ1-2, with D perhaps TRBD1 (5 bases). The CDR3 loop spans 15 amino acids. Between the trimmed V and J ends, which lost 7 bases and 0 bases, there was a span of 15 bases. From germline, CDR1 is SGHTA and CDR2 FQGNSA. CDR3 sequence: CASTGGDGTNYGYTF. In DNA form, the CDR3 reads TGTGCCAGCACCGGAGGGGACGGAACTAACTATGGCTACACCTTC.

The chain is built from TRBV6-1 and TRBJ1-2; possibly TRBD1 for D (6 bases). V lost 5 bases and J 8 bases, leaving 18 bases between the germline ends. CDR3 length equals 14 residues. Per germline, CDR1 MNHNS and CDR2 SASEGT. This CDR3 is CASSYQGTAGGYTF. The DNA for the CDR3 is TGTGCCAGCAGTTATCAGGGGACCGCAGGCGGCTACACCTTC.

The chain combines TRBV19 with TRBJ1-4; 8 bases are shared with TRBD1. Germline V gene sequence: CDR1 LNHDA, CDR2 SQIVND (reference sequence). The CDR3 runs 14 residues. The J segment lost 6 bases and the V segment lost 6 bases, leaving 6 bases of the junction unmatched. The CDR3 sequence: CASRMDRVDEKLFF. The CDR3 nucleotides read TGTGCCAGTAGAATGGACAGGGTAGATGAAAAACTGTTTTTT.

This clone was picked up a small number of times. The chain couples TRBV19 to TRBJ1-4; no firm D call. V lost 4 bases to trimming and J lost 4 bases, with 13 bases between them. The CDR3 runs 15 residues. Germline CDR1 and CDR2: LNHDA and SQIVND (reference sequence). The chain's CDR3 is CASSTSFEVNEKLFF. CDR3 nucleotide sequence: TGTGCCAGTAGTACCAGTTTTGAGGTTAATGAAAAACTGTTTTTT.

DNA for the CDR3: TGTGCCAGGACAGGGGTTTACACCATATATTTT. Translated: CARTGVYTIYF. The chain uses TRBV6-5 and TRBJ1-3, with 8 bases that match TRBD1. The CDR3 is 11 residues long. Germline V gene data show CDR1 as MNHEY and CDR2 as SVGAGI. V lost 9 bases and J lost 8; bases outside the gene matches: 3.

V is TRBV6-1 and J is TRBJ2-1, with 7 nucleotides matching TRBD2. The V gene end was trimmed by 8 bases and the J gene end by 6 bases; junction bases not matched to a gene: 13. The germline V gene has CDR1 MNHNS and CDR2 SASEGT. The CDR3 has 15 residues. The chain's CDR3 is CASPPETSNRNEQFF. CDR3 coding DNA: TGTGCCAGCCCTCCTGAGACTAGCAATCGCAATGAGCAGTTCTTC.

The count of this clone is one. The chain employs TRBV6-6 and TRBJ2-7, with 9 bases identical to TRBD1. After removal of 7 bases from V and 1 base from J, the junction contained 8 bases not matched to a gene. There are 15 residues in the CDR3. Germline V lookup: CDR1 MNHNY, CDR2 SVGAGI (reference sequence). CDR3 sequence: CASTERDRASYEQYF. In nucleotides, the CDR3 is TGTGCCAGCACCGAGAGGGACAGGGCTTCCTACGAGCAGTACTTC.

This chain's CDR3 is CAWVEGTGAGEQYF. In DNA, the CDR3 is TGTGCCTGGGTGGAAGGGACAGGTGCCGGAGAGCAGTACTTC. This chain uses TRBV30 with TRBJ2-7; TRBD1 matches at 8 bases. The ends lost 5 bases at V and 7 bases at J; junction bases unmatched: 13. The germline V gene encodes CDR1 GTSNPN and CDR2 SVGIG (reference sequence). This CDR3 comprises 14 residues.

This clone is a singleton in its sample. The CDR3 DNA follows: TGTGCCAGCAGTTACTCGATATCAGCGAACACCGGGGAGCTGTTTTTT. It encodes CASSYSISANTGELFF. The chain couples TRBV6-5 to TRBJ2-2, with D uncertain. Trimming shortened V by 0 bases and J by 0 bases, and 8 bases separated the two germline ends. The CDR3 has 16 amino acids. Per the germline V gene, CDR1 is MNHEY and CDR2 is SVGAGI.

J is TRBJ1-6 and V is TRBV30, with 8 bases lining up with TRBD1. The V segment lost 4 bases and the J segment 7 bases; nucleotides outside the gene matches: 6. Germline V lookup: CDR1 GTSNPN, CDR2 SVGIG (reference sequence). This CDR3 is 14 amino acids long. DNA for the CDR3: TGTGCCTGGACTCAGGGGGCGAAAAATTCACCCCTCCACTTT. Protein product: CAWTQGAKNSPLHF.

There are a few counts of this clone. V gene TRBV6-1 combines with J gene TRBJ1-1; 7 nucleotides match TRBD1. Unmatched junction bases numbered 9, after V lost 4 bases and J lost 1 base. The germline V gene has CDR1 MNHNS and CDR2 SASEGT. This CDR3 is 16 amino acids long. Written as DNA, the CDR3 is TGTGCCAGCAGTGGATGGTTGCAGGGGGGGAACACTGAAGCTTTCTTT. This translates into CASSGWLQGGNTEAFF.

The V and J genes are TRBV6-5 and TRBJ1-2, with D unresolved. V was pared by 0 bases and J by 2 bases, with 10 bases between. Germline-derived CDR1 and CDR2 are MNHEY and SVGAGI. The CDR3 consists of 15 residues. The CDR3 here is CASSYSALLNYGYTF. The CDR3 coding sequence is TGTGCCAGCAGTTACTCCGCACTCCTAAACTATGGCTACACCTTC.

The rearrangement joins TRBV2 to TRBJ2-3; 9 nucleotides align to TRBD2. Germline V lookup: CDR1 SNHLY, CDR2 FYNNEI. The CDR3 spans 17 residues. The V segment lost 0 bases and the J segment 5 bases; nucleotides outside the gene matches: 9. CDR3 in DNA: TGTGCCAGCAGTGAAGCGCTTATGCGGGGGGGCCAAGATACGCAGTATTTT. Residues: CASSEALMRGGQDTQYF.